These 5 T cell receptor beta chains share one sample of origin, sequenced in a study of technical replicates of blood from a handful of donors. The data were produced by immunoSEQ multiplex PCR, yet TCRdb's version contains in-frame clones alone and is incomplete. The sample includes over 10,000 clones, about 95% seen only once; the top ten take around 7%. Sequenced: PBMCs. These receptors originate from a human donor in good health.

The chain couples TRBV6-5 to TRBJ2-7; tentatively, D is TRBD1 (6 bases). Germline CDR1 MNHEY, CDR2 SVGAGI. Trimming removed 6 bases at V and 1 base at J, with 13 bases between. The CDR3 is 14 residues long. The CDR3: CASRRAGVSYEQYF. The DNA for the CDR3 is TGTGCCAGCAGAAGGGCAGGGGTATCCTACGAGCAGTACTTC.

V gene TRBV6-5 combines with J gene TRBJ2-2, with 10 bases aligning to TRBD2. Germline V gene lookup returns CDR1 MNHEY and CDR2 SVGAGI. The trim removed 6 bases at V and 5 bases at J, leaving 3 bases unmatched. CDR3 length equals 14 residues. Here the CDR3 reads CASRLAGVTGELFF. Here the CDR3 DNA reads TGTGCCAGCAGGCTAGCGGGAGTAACCGGGGAGCTGTTTTTT.

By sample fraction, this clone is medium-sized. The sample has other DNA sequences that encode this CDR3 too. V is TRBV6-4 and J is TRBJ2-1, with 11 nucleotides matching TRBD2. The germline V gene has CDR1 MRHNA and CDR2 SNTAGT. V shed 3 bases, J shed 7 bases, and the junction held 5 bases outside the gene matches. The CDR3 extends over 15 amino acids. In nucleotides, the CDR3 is TGTGCCAGCAGTGATTCAACTAGCGGGAGTAATGAGCAGTTCTTC. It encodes CASSDSTSGSNEQFF.

The CDR3 DNA is TGTGCCAGCAGGCCCATTAGCGGGAAGGATGAGCAGTTCTTC. Its translation is CASRPISGKDEQFF. The chain joins TRBV6-1 to TRBJ2-1; 8 bases match TRBD2. This CDR3 has 14 residues. Unmatched junction bases numbered 9, after V lost 6 bases and J lost 8 bases. The germline V gene encodes CDR1 MNHNS and CDR2 SASEGT.

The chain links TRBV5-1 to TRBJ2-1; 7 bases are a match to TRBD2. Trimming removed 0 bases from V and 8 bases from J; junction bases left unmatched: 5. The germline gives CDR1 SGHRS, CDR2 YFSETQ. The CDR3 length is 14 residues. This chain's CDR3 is CASSLGGRVDEQFF. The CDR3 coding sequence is TGCGCCAGCAGCTTGGGCGGGAGAGTCGATGAGCAGTTCTTC.